This T cell receptor (beta chain) is from a study of tumor-infiltrating lymphocytes in primary liver carcinoma. A few counts support this clonotype. From unsorted bulk tissue weighing roughly 19-34 mg, DNA and RNA were co-extracted. None of the patients had received treatment, and all had chronic HBV infection. A primer matching the constant region was used to make TCR beta cDNA from 450 to 500 ng of total RNA. Modified slightly, ARM-PCR produced TCR beta libraries over three nested multiplex PCR rounds. Use of TRBV1-TRBV30 forward primers with a C-beta reverse primer characterized the first two PCR rounds, which lasted around 10 cycles each. TCRdb processed the multiplex PCR reads anew with MiXCR; each CDR3 protein has one entry. Found here are tens of thousands of distinct CDR3 sequences, roughly 72% of them singletons; the top ten hold 19%. V was pared by 3 bases and J by 5 bases, with 13 bases between. The CDR3 has 14 amino acids. Germline-derived CDR1 and CDR2 are SQVTM and ANQGSEA.

The sequence derives from a man aged 35-49 years with primary liver carcinoma and hepatitis B virus infection. V usage is TRBV29-1 and J usage is TRBJ2-2; weak D call: TRBD2 (6 bases). The sequencing input was liver tumor tissue from sampling region 1. Subset specified: tumor region T1, superior pole. The CDR3 sequence: CSVDWGGKTGELFF. The CDR3 DNA reads TGCAGCGTTGACTGGGGCGGGAAGACCGGGGAGCTGTTTTTT.